The sequence of this T cell receptor beta chain was determined in a study of cytomegalovirus exposure and HLA in healthy donors (dated by TCRdb to about 2017). About the study as a whole: According to an earlier analysis of 550 to 700 of the donors, roughly 180 million T cells yielded over 100 million unique TCR beta sequences and about 300 Gb of sequence data. Both class I and class II loci were covered by HLA typing, at four-digit resolution. The aim of the study was to test whether cataloging public T cell receptors could identify signatures of past pathogen exposure. All discovery cohort repertoires had been generated using a single sequencing platform. The number of donors typed differed by locus, with 629-630 for A, B, C, DRB1 and DQB1, roughly 520 for DQA1, nearly 610 for DPA1, and approximately 470 for DPB1. A later genetic analysis used genome-wide SNP genotypes for about three fifths of the roughly 700 donors, treating that subset as a discovery cohort. Five DR-DQ haplotypes were treated as single units for association and clustering because of strong linkage in the cohort. An earlier analysis of several hundred of the donors applied high-throughput TCR beta sequencing to assess whether each TCR beta V gene segment acted as functional or pseudogenic. Donor age, sex, ethnicity and CMV serostatus were collected together with the repertoire data. To predict cytomegalovirus infection status, the study combined high-throughput TCR immunosequencing, statistical association of individual TCRs with disease status, and machine learning. The study used immunosequencing to profile the T cell repertoires of some 600 subjects and linked those repertoires to cytomegalovirus serostatus. Along with the roughly 700-subject first cohort, a separate validation cohort of more than 90 different subjects was used. Rather than using new phenotypic data, the later analysis identified candidate immune exposures from TCR beta sequences and from how often those sequences occurred across donors. Roughly 300 gigabases of sequencing data and about 92 million unique TCR sequences made up an early release that covered some 640 HLA-typed donors. The genetic ancestry cluster associated with self-reported Caucasian donors included over 80% of the 398 genotyped donors. A later analysis re-examined previously published TCR beta repertoires from just over 650 donors and added high-resolution HLA genotyping to investigate patterns of TCR occurrence. Among some 400 genotyped donors of the cohort, an average of approximately 240,000 unique TCR beta nucleotide sequences was sequenced per donor, of which 15% to 20% were non-productive.

Study-level results and caveats: Linkage disequilibrium might explain the correlated functional status among segregating V segments, but an unknown experimental factor could not be excluded. A further reported finding was that TCR beta sequences accurately predicted the HLA-A and HLA-B alleles for most subjects in the first cohort. For the cohort, immune exposure information was limited to CMV serostatus. Most TCR sequences were seen in very few donors, while some public TCRs were found in many individuals. According to the authors, the approach could potentially be generalized to other disease states and immunological phenotypes. The study gave a list of 150 to 200 TCR beta chains associated with cytomegalovirus. According to a later genetic analysis, donors in an Asian-associated ancestry cluster had fewer N-insertions in productive TCRs than the approximately 610-donor mean. Because some donors lacked HLA typing at each locus, the association tests relied only on the typed subset. At a false discovery rate of 0.05, a later analysis linked under 20,000 TCR beta sequences to specific HLA alleles. According to a later analysis, TCR association rates differed among HLA loci, with DRB1 alleles showing the most associated TCRs and HLA-C alleles showing the fewest. A later analysis found that HLA-associated TCR beta chains were more clonally expanded and had lower generation probabilities than equally common non-associated chains. Roughly uniform sequencing depth across donors was assumed in presence/absence analyses, although this assumption may not hold. When HLA alleles, especially DR and DQ, strongly co-occurred, attributing TCR associations to individual alleles was difficult. In vitro tests confirmed that a few of the cytomegalovirus-associated TCR beta chains recognize cytomegalovirus antigens. In this cohort, only TCR beta chains were sequenced, and detectable features were limited by the absence of alpha or paired-chain data. In both the original and validation cohorts, the classifier was reported to diagnose cytomegalovirus status with high specificity and sensitivity. Because counts were too low, 15 or so rarely observed V segments, including chromosome 9 orphons, were excluded from the earlier analysis of 500 to 700 of the donors. A cluster of highly shared sequence variants was judged likely to represent a technical artifact of the sequencing pipeline. In a later genetic analysis, a missense DCLRE1C variant was associated with V-gene and J-gene trimming of TCR beta chains, and the association was replicated in an independent cohort. According to a later analysis, parvovirus B19, influenza, CMV and Epstein-Barr virus appeared linked to several top co-occurrence clusters. An earlier analysis of approximately 590 of the donors showed that most TCR beta V segments appeared in productive rearrangements either about 87% or about 30% of the time, which broadly matched IMGT annotations. A later analysis found that most CMV-associated TCR beta chains appeared HLA-restricted, with HLA associations seemingly driven largely by CMV exposure. Because the 87-base-pair reads could not distinguish some IMGT-functional V segments, including TRBV6-2 and TRBV6-3, those segments were excluded.

About this clone: The antigen this receptor binds is unknown. No clone much larger than this one lies a single base away; base qualities are absent.

Libraries came from the immunoSEQ multiplex PCR assay. The multiplex PCR relied on a mix of 60 forward primers for TCR Vbeta segments and 13 reverse primers for TCR Jbeta segments. The CDR3 region of rearranged TCR beta genes was amplified from genomic DNA by a multiplex PCR assay. The amplified TCR beta libraries were sequenced on the Illumina HiSeq System as 87-base-pair reads. For the original study's pipeline: A later analysis counted approximately 74 million unique TCR beta chains across the 650 to 800 repertoires, and 10 million to 12 million of these chains were shared by at least two donors. Raw reads were error-corrected and collapsed into unique sequences by a nearest-neighbor algorithm in which closely related sequences were merged to remove PCR and sequencing errors. CDR3 sequences were aligned to IMGT reference sequences to assign V, D and J gene segments. For a sequence to be retained, at least a six-nucleotide match to both a V gene segment and a J gene segment was required. A rearrangement was called productive if the CDR3 had no stop codons and remained in frame with V and J, and every other rearrangement was called non-productive. Following IMGT convention, CDR3 was defined as the stretch from the second conserved V-encoded cysteine up to the conserved J-encoded phenylalanine. Sequences without an unambiguous match to a single V gene segment were excluded from the earlier analysis of approximately 600 of the donors. An earlier analysis of several hundred of the donors classified V segments as functional when productive rearrangements were above 56.7% and as segregating when the standard deviation between donors was above 5%. To diagnose cytomegalovirus status from the catalog of TCR beta chain sequences, a statistical classification framework was built. In a later analysis, V and J genes were assigned by comparing TCR nucleotide sequences against IMGT/GENE-DB human TR gene sequences. In a later analysis, CDR3 sequences and most-parsimonious VDJ recombination scenarios were assigned using the TCRdist pipeline. In a later analysis, each TCR beta chain was defined by its CDR3 amino acid sequence together with its V-gene family, and reads without a unique V-gene family were excluded. To address suspected cross-contamination and a sequencing artifact, a later analysis removed roughly 580 highly shared, low-generation-probability nucleotide sequences. In a later analysis, a clonal expansion index was calculated for each public chain from normalized within-repertoire ranks of inferred template counts. A later analysis computed generation probabilities with a VDJ recombination model fitted to out-of-frame rearrangements, and checked the results against IGoR. In a later analysis, TCR-TCR, TCR-HLA and TCR-CMV co-occurrence was scored with hypergeometric tests, and a repertoire-size bias correction was applied to TCR pairs. A later analysis estimated false discovery rates by permuting HLA or CMV assignments 20 times. In a later analysis, co-occurring TCRs were grouped using DBSCAN, with TCRdist sequence similarity added in when clustering inside HLA-allele-positive subsets. Repertoires with fewer than 30,000 or more than 120,000 public chains were left out of co-occurrence clustering, as were a handful of repertoires with anomalous nucleotide sharing. Not all clones reach the TCRdb copy of this immuneACCESS table, which keeps in-frame sequences only. Checked studies attribute under half of the gap to unresolved V genes and leave the rest unexplained. That table furnishes V, J and clone size, whereas the DNA furnished D and trimming. The sample table lists 200,000 to 300,000 clones, 84% of them with a count of one. The leading ten clones occupy about 2% of the sample.

The cohort consisted of 650 to 700 healthy bone marrow donors. At the time of sampling, all cohort members were nominally healthy, though unrecorded immune exposures were likely present. The donor was CMV seropositive and belonged to the group of some 290 seropositive cohort members. A peripheral blood sample was provided by each donor, and peripheral blood mononuclear cells were used for TCR beta sequencing. Genomic DNA was extracted from the blood cell samples with the Qiagen DNeasy Blood Extraction Kit. V and J are trimmed by 4 bases and 4 bases, and the gene matches miss 5 bases of the junction. Including the terminal cysteine and phenylalanine, the CDR3 comprises 14 residues. Only the CDR3 DNA stays, 42 bases, in frame from base 1. The germline V gene specifies SGHTA as CDR1 and FQGNSA as CDR2.

The sequence was obtained from a woman aged 40 to 50 in good health and CMV-seropositive. Sequenced: PBMCs. In this chain, TRBV7-2 is recombined with TRBJ1-2, and TRBD1 matches 8 of the central bases. The DNA sequence reads TGTGCCAGCAGCTCCGGGACAGGAATCTATGGCTACACCTTC. The encoded protein is CASSSGTGIYGYTF.